A selection of T cell receptor beta chains follows, all from one sample in a study of CD8+ T cells in alopecia areata. The data were produced by immunoSEQ multiplex PCR, yet TCRdb's version contains in-frame clones alone and is incomplete. In the table there are about 250,000 clones, 67% of which are singletons. The sample was CD4+ T cells sorted from blood, taken at week 0. The receptors stem from a human donor with alopecia areata. CDR3s include the opening cysteine and the closing phenylalanine or tryptophan. Each record gives: J gene, D gene, V gene, clone size, CDR3 DNA, CDR3 protein. A D gene is named only where the DNA matches it firmly. Only part of the rows carry a size: once, few, many, or a class if the clone is expanded.

>TRBJ1-3|-|TRBV30|-
TGTGCCTGGAGTCGTCGGGACACCATATATTTT
CAWSRRDTIYF
>TRBJ2-3|-|TRBV9|-
TGTGCCAGCAGCGCTGGGACACCGCCAGATACGCAGTATTTT
CASSAGTPPDTQYF
>TRBJ2-1|TRBD1|TRBV15|-
TGTGCCACCAGCAGAGTTCGGACAGGGGACAACAATGAGCAGTTCTTC
CATSRVRTGDNNEQFF
>TRBJ2-3|TRBD2|TRBV29-1|few
TGCAGCGTTGTACTAGCGGGGGCAGATACGCAGTATTTT
CSVVLAGADTQYF
>TRBJ1-3|-|TRBV30|-
TGTGCCTGGACCAGGGTCGATGGAAACACCATATATTTT
CAWTRVDGNTIYF
>TRBJ2-1|-|TRBV29-1|-
TGCAGCGTTAACCGCGGTTACAATGAGCAGTTCTTC
CSVNRGYNEQFF
>TRBJ1-5|-|TRBV15|-
TGTGCCACCAGCAGTGATGGGGGAATTAATCAGCCCCAGCATTTT
CATSSDGGINQPQHF
>TRBJ2-3|-|TRBV7-9|once
TGTGCCAGCAGCCCGCCCAGTACAGATACGCAGTATTTT
CASSPPSTDTQYF
>TRBJ1-6|-|TRBV4-3|-
TGCGCCAGCAGCCAAGACGCCACCGACAGGAGGAATTCACCCCTCCACTTT
CASSQDATDRRNSPLHF
>TRBJ1-1|-|TRBV7-9|-
TGTGCCAGCAGCCCCATGACCCGTGAGAACACTGAAGCTTTCTTT
CASSPMTRENTEAFF
>TRBJ2-5|-|TRBV2|few
TGTGCCAGCAGTGAACTAGCGGAGACCCAGTACTTC
CASSELAETQYF
>TRBJ2-5|-|TRBV29-1|-
TGCAGCGTCCTGGAGGGTGCGGAGACCCAGTACTTC
CSVLEGAETQYF
>TRBJ1-1|-|TRBV30|-
TGTGCCTGGAGTTTGCGGACAGTCGAAGCTTTCTTT
CAWSLRTVEAFF
>TRBJ2-5|-|TRBV5-4|few
TGTGCCAGCAGTTCACCCCGGGACTTCCAAGAGACCCAGTACTTC
CASSSPRDFQETQYF
>TRBJ2-7|TRBD1|TRBV29-1|-
TGCAGCATGACAGGGTCTAGGTACGAGCAGTACTTC
CSMTGSRYEQYF
>TRBJ1-1|-|TRBV2|few
TGTGCCAGCGGCCGAGGGCCGGGCCTCATGAACACTGAAGCTTTCTTT
CASGRGPGLMNTEAFF
>TRBJ1-1|-|TRBV16|once
TGTGCCAGCAGCCGGGACCCTAACACTGAAGCTTTCTTT
CASSRDPNTEAFF
>TRBJ2-1|-|TRBV29-1|few
TGCAGCGTTGAATCCCAGGGGCACAATGAGCAGTTCTTC
CSVESQGHNEQFF
>TRBJ2-2|-|TRBV4-1|-
TGCGCCAGCAGCCAGAGGGCCGGGCCCGGGGCCGGGGAGCTGTTTTTT
CASSQRAGPGAGELFF
>TRBJ1-1|-|TRBV10-3|-
TGTGCCATCAGTGGCGGACATGACTCTGAAGCTTTCTTT
CAISGGHDSEAFF
>TRBJ1-6|-|TRBV7-2|-
TGTGCCAGCACCATCGGGACACGGAACTATAATTCACCCCTCCACTTT
CASTIGTRNYNSPLHF
>TRBJ2-6|-|TRBV2|-
TGTGCCAGCAGGGGATCTGGGGCCAACGTCCTGACTTTC
CASRGSGANVLTF
>TRBJ2-7|TRBD1|TRBV27|-
TGTGCCAGCAGTGACAGGGTTAGCCACGAGCAGTACTTC
CASSDRVSHEQYF
>TRBJ1-4|TRBD1|TRBV29-1|-
TGCAGCGTTGGGACAGGGGGCGATGAAAAACTGTTTTTT
CSVGTGGDEKLFF
>TRBJ1-2|-|TRBV5-1|few
TGCGCCAGCAGCTTGGAAGGATTGGACCTTGAGGGCTACACCTTC
CASSLEGLDLEGYTF
>TRBJ2-5|-|TRBV19|-
TGTGCCAGTAGTATACAGACTAGTCAAGAGACCCAGTACTTC
CASSIQTSQETQYF
>TRBJ2-7|TRBD1|TRBV2|-
TGTGCCAGCAGGATACGGACAGGGGGTTACGAGCAGTACTTC
CASRIRTGGYEQYF
>TRBJ2-7|TRBD1|TRBV5-1|-
TGCGCCAGCAGCCCCGGGACAGTCTACGAGCAGTACTTC
CASSPGTVYEQYF
>TRBJ2-7|-|TRBV5-5|-
TGTGCCAGCAGCTTGGAGACAGCCTTTAGGATTGAGCAGTACTTC
CASSLETAFRIEQYF
>TRBJ2-3|-|TRBV6-6|-
TGTGCCAGCGCCGACGGGAACACAGATACGCAGTATTTT
CASADGNTDTQYF
>TRBJ2-7|-|TRBV2|-
TGTGCCAGCAGCAGCCAGGGAGACGAGCAGTACTTC
CASSSQGDEQYF
>TRBJ2-7|TRBD1|TRBV30|-
TGTGCCTGGGGGACAGGATCCTACGAGCAGTACTTC
CAWGTGSYEQYF
>TRBJ2-3|TRBD1|TRBV2|-
TGTGCCAGCAGTGAGGAGAGGGACAGGGGATTTACAGATACGCAGTATTTT
CASSEERDRGFTDTQYF
>TRBJ2-7|-|TRBV29-1|few
TGCAGCGTTGCACAGGGCTCCTACGAGCAGTACTTC
CSVAQGSYEQYF
>TRBJ2-4|-|TRBV7-9|-
TGTGCCAGCAGCTTTCCAGACCTAGCCAAAAACATTCAGTACTTC
CASSFPDLAKNIQYF
>TRBJ2-5|TRBD1|TRBV5-4|-
TGTGCCAGCAGCCCGGACAGGCAAGAGACCCAGTACTTC
CASSPDRQETQYF
>TRBJ2-1|-|TRBV29-1|-
TGCAGCGTGTCCGGACGTCTCTCAATCAATGAGCAGTTCTTC
CSVSGRLSINEQFF
>TRBJ2-2|TRBD1|TRBV30|-
TGTGCCTGGAGTCCAGGGACAGGGGGCCTTACCGGGGAGCTGTTTTTT
CAWSPGTGGLTGELFF
>TRBJ1-1|-|TRBV18|-
TGTGCCAGCTCACGGGGCCCGTGGGCTTTCTTT
CASSRGPWAFF
>TRBJ2-5|TRBD2|TRBV4-3|-
TGCGCCAGCAGCCAAGATCGTCTAGCGGGGGGTCAGACCCAGTACTTC
CASSQDRLAGGQTQYF